These 24 T cell receptor beta chains came from one sample sequenced in a study of blood T cell repertoires in COVID-19. Here immunoSEQ multiplex PCR was the method, and the copy in TCRdb shows in-frame clones only, minus some. The data contain some 80,000 clones, 65% to 90% of them singletons. Source material: peripheral blood. Receptors were obtained from a man aged 45-65 years with COVID-19, enrolled during active disease.

The V gene is TRBV25-1, the J gene TRBJ2-7, with D perhaps TRBD1 (6 bases). Trimming removed 3 bases at V and 4 bases at J, with 10 bases between. The CDR3 runs to 13 residues. CDR1 is MGHDK and CDR2 is SYGVNS in the germline V gene. The CDR3 coding sequence is TGTGCCAGCAGTGAGGGGGCTAGTTACGAGCAGTACTTC. Protein sequence: CASSEGASYEQYF.

This chain links TRBV5-1 with TRBJ1-2; tentative D call: TRBD1 (5 bases). Germline CDR1 and CDR2: SGHRS and YFSETQ. This CDR3 spans 13 amino acids. Trimming removed 2 bases at V and 3 bases at J, with 8 bases between. The CDR3 DNA is TGCGCCAGCAGCTTAGGGGTATACTATGGCTACACCTTC. Its translation is CASSLGVYYGYTF.

The chain joins TRBV5-1 to TRBJ2-7; D possibly corresponds to TRBD1 (7 bases). Trimming took off 0 bases at V and 5 bases at J, with 24 bases between the two ends. The CDR3 covers 18 residues. CDR1 and CDR2 from the germline V gene are SGHRS and YFSETQ. CDR3 DNA: TGCGCCAGCAGCTTGGAGGGGGCGGTCTTGGGGGGCAGGAACGAGCAGTACTTC. Its translation: CASSLEGAVLGGRNEQYF.

The chain has TRBV5-1 and TRBJ2-1; maybe TRBD1 (5 bases). The CDR3 sequence is 13 residues long. Germline V gene sequence: CDR1 SGHRS, CDR2 YFSETQ. Trimming shortened V by 5 bases and J by 5 bases, and 11 bases separated the two germline ends. For the CDR3, the DNA is TGCGCCAGCAGACGATGGACAAACAATGAGCAGTTCTTC. Translating it yields CASRRWTNNEQFF.

V and J are TRBV30 and TRBJ2-3; D perhaps matches TRBD2 (5 bases). V lost 3 bases and J lost 0, with 10 bases in between. This CDR3 is built from 14 residues. CDR1 GTSNPN and CDR2 SVGIG come from the germline V gene (reference sequence). The CDR3 here is CAWRRAGSTDTQYF. The CDR3 region has the DNA TGTGCCTGGAGGAGGGCAGGCAGCACAGATACGCAGTATTTT.

The chain couples TRBV29-1 to TRBJ2-1, with TRBD2 matching 9 bases. Germline loops: CDR1 SQVTM, CDR2 ANQGSEA. This CDR3 spans 14 amino acids. The trim removed 6 bases at V and 0 bases at J, leaving 3 bases unmatched. This CDR3 reads CSVGRGGSYNEQFF. The CDR3 DNA reads TGCAGCGTCGGGCGGGGGGGCTCCTACAATGAGCAGTTCTTC.

This clone was seen only a few times. The chain recombines TRBV7-9 with TRBJ1-3; tentative D call: TRBD1 (6 bases). The CDR3 runs 14 residues. Germline V gene data show CDR1 as SEHNR and CDR2 as FQNEAQ (reference sequence). Trimming pared 6 bases from V and 0 bases from J, leaving 9 bases between. The CDR3 here is CASRTGLSGNTIYF. The CDR3 DNA follows: TGTGCCAGCAGGACAGGCCTCTCTGGAAACACCATATATTTT.

This rearrangement joins TRBV10-3 to TRBJ2-7, with 8 bases fitting TRBD2. Trimming at V came to 2 bases and at J to 4 bases, leaving 7 bases not matched to a gene. Germline V gene sequence: CDR1 ENHRY, CDR2 SYGVKD. The CDR3 spans 15 residues. CDR3 nucleotide sequence: TGTGCCATCAGTGAGACGAGCGGGAGCTCGTACGAGCAGTACTTC. The encoded protein is CAISETSGSSYEQYF.

The rearrangement uses TRBV4-3 and TRBJ2-5; D may be TRBD2 (6 bases). The V end lost 0 bases, the J end lost 2 bases, and 10 bases lay between the germline ends. The CDR3 consists of 15 residues. Per the germline V gene, CDR1 is LGHNA and CDR2 is YSLEER. The chain's CDR3 is CASSQDPTSQETQYF. In DNA, the CDR3 is TGCGCCAGCAGCCAAGATCCGACTAGTCAAGAGACCCAGTACTTC.

This chain uses TRBV19 with TRBJ2-6; 7 nucleotides agree with TRBD1. This CDR3 has 16 residues. Per the germline V gene, CDR1 is LNHDA and CDR2 is SQIVND (reference sequence). J lost 0 bases, V lost 11 bases, and 10 bases had no gene match. CDR3 sequence: CAVAGDRYSGANVLTF. The CDR3 region has the DNA TGTGCCGTTGCAGGGGACAGATACTCTGGGGCCAACGTCCTGACTTTC.

The gene calls are TRBV12-3 or TRBV12-4 and TRBJ1-1; D is undetermined. V was clipped by 4 bases and J by 5 bases, with 8 bases between them. The CDR3 has 12 amino acids. CDR3 protein: CASSWGGTEAFF. The CDR3 nucleotides read TGTGCCAGCAGTTGGGGAGGGACTGAAGCTTTCTTT.

This chain connects TRBV7-9 to TRBJ2-5, with D perhaps TRBD1 (5 bases). The CDR3 is 14 amino acids. Germline CDR1 is SEHNR and CDR2 is FQNEAQ (reference sequence). Between the trimmed V and J ends, which lost 5 bases and 2 bases, there was a span of 12 bases. CDR3 sequence: CASSQMTAQETQYF. CDR3 bases: TGTGCCAGCAGCCAAATGACAGCTCAAGAGACCCAGTACTTC.

The chain has TRBV4-3 and TRBJ1-2; 7 bases align to TRBD1. The V and J ends lost 0 bases and 4 bases, in that order; junction bases with no gene match: 14. Germline V gene data show CDR1 as LGHNA and CDR2 as YSLEER. This CDR3 is built from 18 residues. The CDR3 reads CASSQEIPRDRILYGYTF. The DNA for the CDR3 is TGCGCCAGCAGCCAAGAGATTCCCCGGGACAGAATACTCTATGGCTACACCTTC.

This clone was found a few times. The chain has TRBV21-1 and TRBJ2-1; the D call in the table, TRBD2, was not verified against the DNA. TRBV21-1 represents a pseudogene. This CDR3 comprises 16 residues. For the CDR3, the DNA is TGTGCCAGCAGCAAAAAGTCAAGCGGGAGTCTTGATGAGCAGTTCTTC. This encodes CASSKKSSGSLDEQFF.

V gene TRBV20-1 combines with J gene TRBJ2-2; 9 positions match TRBD1. Germline lookup yields CDR1 DFQATT and CDR2 SNEGSKA (reference sequence). After removal of 3 bases from V and 4 bases from J, the junction contained 6 bases not matched to a gene. This CDR3 has 15 amino acids. The CDR3 protein is CSASDGTGITGELFF. The CDR3 region has the DNA TGCAGTGCTAGTGATGGGACAGGGATCACCGGGGAGCTGTTTTTT.

The J gene is TRBJ2-1, the V gene TRBV24-1, with 7 positions matching TRBD2. This CDR3 spans 13 amino acids. The J segment lost 9 bases and the V segment lost 4 bases, leaving 5 bases of the junction unmatched. The germline gives CDR1 KGHDR, CDR2 SFDVKD. The CDR3 reads CATSEAPGGEQFF. The CDR3 nucleotides read TGTGCCACCAGTGAAGCACCGGGGGGTGAGCAGTTCTTC.

The chain joins TRBV5-5 to TRBJ2-1; TRBD1 might be the D (6 bases). Germline V gene lookup returns CDR1 SGHKS and CDR2 YYEKEE (reference sequence). This CDR3 spans 15 amino acids. Trimming pared 1 base from V and 2 bases from J, leaving 10 bases between. In nucleotides, the CDR3 is TGTGCCAGCAGCTTGCTGACAGGAACCTACAATGAGCAGTTCTTC. Translation: CASSLLTGTYNEQFF.

The rearrangement uses TRBV11-3 and TRBJ1-6; 10 bases fit TRBD1. The junction had 2 bases not matched to a gene; V was cut back by 2 bases and J by 10 bases. From germline, CDR1 is SGHNT and CDR2 YENEEA. The CDR3 is made up of 14 amino acids. For the CDR3, the DNA is TGTGCCAGCAGCTTACAGGGACAGGGGTCACCCCTCCACTTT. This encodes CASSLQGQGSPLHF.

The chain joins TRBV29-1 to TRBJ2-2; no clear D gene. Germline V CDR1 and CDR2: SQVTM, ANQGSEA. V gave up 6 bases and J gave up 8 bases, with 19 bases separating them. This CDR3 has 14 residues. CDR3 in amino acids: CSVPLETHPGELFF. The CDR3 DNA reads TGCAGCGTACCGCTCGAGACTCATCCGGGGGAGCTGTTTTTT.

This chain uses TRBV3-1 (or the pseudogene TRBV3-2) with TRBJ2-5; TRBD2 is a possible D gene (6 bases). The V and J ends lost 1 base and 5 bases respectively, with 14 bases between them. Germline lookup yields CDR1 LGHDT and CDR2 YNNKEL (reference sequence). The CDR3 sequence is 15 residues long. The CDR3 loop reads CASSQVEGMWETQYF. CDR3 nucleotide sequence: TGTGCCAGCAGCCAAGTGGAGGGGATGTGGGAGACCCAGTACTTC.

CDR3 loop: CASSSAGGNTGELFF. The CDR3 DNA reads as TGTGCCAGCAGCTCCGCCGGTGGGAACACCGGGGAGCTGTTTTTT. The chain combines TRBV11-2 with TRBJ2-2, with D unresolved. The germline V gene has CDR1 SGHAT and CDR2 FQNNGV. V lost 4 bases and J 1 base, leaving 10 bases between the germline ends. The CDR3 contains 15 residues.

V gene TRBV4-2 combines with J gene TRBJ2-3, with D perhaps TRBD2 (6 bases). CDR3 length: 16 amino acids. Trimming removed 5 bases from V and 3 bases from J, with 18 bases in between. Germline V gene lookup returns CDR1 LGHNA and CDR2 YNFKEQ. The CDR3 nucleotides read TGTGCCAGCAGCACCTCGACTAGTCCAAGGACAGATACGCAGTATTTT. This encodes CASSTSTSPRTDTQYF.

CDR3 DNA sequence: TGTGCCAGCAGAACCCGGGACAGGGGGAATTCACCCCTCCACTTT. This gives the protein CASRTRDRGNSPLHF. The V and J genes are TRBV6-5 and TRBJ1-6; TRBD1 matches 11 bases. The CDR3 is made up of 15 amino acids. V lost 6 bases to trimming and J lost 7 bases; unmatched junction nucleotides: 5. Germline V gene lookup returns CDR1 MNHEY and CDR2 SVGAGI.

J is TRBJ2-1 and V is TRBV28; TRBD1 agrees at 7 bases. Trimming took 6 bases from V and 4 from J; bases not matched to a gene: 15. CDR3 length equals 17 residues. Per germline, CDR1 MDHEN and CDR2 SYDVKM. The CDR3: CASSQGQSEGGYNEQFF. CDR3 bases: TGTGCCAGCAGCCAGGGACAGTCCGAAGGGGGTTACAATGAGCAGTTCTTC.